Described below is a single T cell receptor (beta chain) sequence and its context. Its antigen is still unknown. No base quality values were provided; no much bigger clone lies one nucleotide off. The cysteine opens and the phenylalanine closes a CDR3 of 15 amino acids. Kept here is only the CDR3 DNA, which spans 45 bases and is read in frame from base 1. From a lookup of the germline V gene, CDR1 and CDR2 are MGHRA and YSYEKL. Trimming removed 0 bases from V and 4 bases from J, leaving 13 bases between the germline ends. The data belong to a study of blood T cell repertoires in COVID-19 (dated by TCRdb to about 2020). For the study in its entirety: Samples covering the acute and convalescent phases of COVID-19 were provided by collaborators in the United States, Italy and Spain. The material from the prospective study consisted of cDNA or gDNA derived from T cells, B-cell-depleted T cells, or PBMCs. The dataset comprised deeply sampled blood TCRbeta repertoires from subjects exposed to, actively infected with, or recovered from COVID-19. The repertoires were released in a freely available public database meant as a resource for research on the immune response to SARS-CoV-2. Samples were obtained from the ongoing ImmuneRACE study (first 160 participants) and from some 1,300 subjects provided by 6 global collaborators. The sample metadata nearly always contained a de-identified subject ID, COVID-19 status, age in years and sex. Where available, HLA class I and class II types were taken from metadata supplied by the sample provider and were not determined by assay-based typing. Results the study describes overall, beyond this receptor: Clinical and demographic metadata were provided uncurated, with the amount varying by source and participant.

TCRbeta CDR3 regions were amplified from genomic DNA using the immunoSEQ Assay, a bias-controlled multiplex PCR. As for the original processing: The number of nucleated cells in each sample was estimated from the amplification of reference gene primers within the assay. To quantify the absolute abundance of each unique TCRbeta CDR3 rearrangement, sequence reads were collapsed and filtered. Productive Simpson clonality was computed per sample as the square root of Simpson's diversity index over productive rearrangements. Not all clones reach the TCRdb copy of this immuneACCESS table, which keeps in-frame sequences only. Checked studies attribute under half of the gap to unresolved V genes and leave the rest unexplained. V and J calls and clone size are given by that table; D and trimming were obtained from the DNA. This sample comprises 200,000 to 250,000 clones, 85% of them detected only once. Under 20% of the sample is taken by the ten largest.

Participants in the prospective study were enrolled through a virtual design, were aged 18 to 89 years, and lived in roughly 24 United States geographic areas. Cohort assignment in the prospective study relied on participant-reported clinical history from a screening survey and a study questionnaire. Recovered participants in ImmuneRACE Cohort 3 were defined by two consecutive negative NP/OP PCR tests, clearance by a healthcare professional, or resolution of symptoms. Mobile phlebotomists in the prospective study collected whole blood, serum and a nasopharyngeal or oropharyngeal swab from every participant. Over a roughly 2-month period, participants in the prospective study had the option of providing additional blood draws and questionnaires. Before DNA extraction, blood samples from the prospective study were shipped at room temperature or frozen.

Source material: PBMCs or T cells enriched from blood (not recorded which). The sequence joins TRBV4-1 to TRBJ2-7; the D gene is unclear. This TCR was recovered from a man between 40 and 49 years old who had recovered from COVID-19. CDR3 loop: CASSQDGQWVYEQYF. The sequenced DNA is TGCGCCAGCAGCCAAGATGGGCAGTGGGTATACGAGCAGTACTTC.